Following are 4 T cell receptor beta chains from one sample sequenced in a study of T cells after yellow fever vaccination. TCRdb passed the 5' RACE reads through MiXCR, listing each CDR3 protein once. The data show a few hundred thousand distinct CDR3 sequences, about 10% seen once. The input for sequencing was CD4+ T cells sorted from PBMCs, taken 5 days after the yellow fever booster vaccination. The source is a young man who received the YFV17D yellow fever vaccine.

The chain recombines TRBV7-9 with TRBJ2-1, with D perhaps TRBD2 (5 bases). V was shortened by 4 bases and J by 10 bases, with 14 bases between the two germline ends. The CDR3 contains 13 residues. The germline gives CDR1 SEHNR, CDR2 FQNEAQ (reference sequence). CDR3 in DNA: TGTGCCAGCAGCTACCCCGGGGAAGGCGAGCAGTTCTTC. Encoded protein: CASSYPGEGEQFF.

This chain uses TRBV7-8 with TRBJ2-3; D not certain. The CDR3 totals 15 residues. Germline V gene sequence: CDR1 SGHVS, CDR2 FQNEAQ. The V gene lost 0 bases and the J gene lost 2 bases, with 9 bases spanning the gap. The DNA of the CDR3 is TGTGCCAGCAGCTTAGCCATCAGCCCCACAGATACGCAGTATTTT. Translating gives CASSLAISPTDTQYF. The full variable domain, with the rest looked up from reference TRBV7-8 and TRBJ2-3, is GAGVSQSPRYKVAKRGQDVALRCDPISGHVSLFWYQQALGQGPEFLTYFQNEAQLDKSGLPSDRFFAERPEGSVSTLKIQRTQQEDSAVYLCASSLAISPTDTQYFGPGTRLTVL.

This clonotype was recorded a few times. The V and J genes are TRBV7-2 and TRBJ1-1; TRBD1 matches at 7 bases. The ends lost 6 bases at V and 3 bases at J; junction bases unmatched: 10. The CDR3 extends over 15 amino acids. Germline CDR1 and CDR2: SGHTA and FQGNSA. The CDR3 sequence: CASSRSQGGHTEAFF. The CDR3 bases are TGTGCCAGCAGTCGAAGTCAGGGGGGCCACACTGAAGCTTTCTTT. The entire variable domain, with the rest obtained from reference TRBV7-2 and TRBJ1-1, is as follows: GAGVSQSPSNKVTEKGKDVELRCDPISGHTALYWYRQSLGQGLEFLIYFQGNSAPDKSGLPSDRFSAERTGGSVSTLTIQRTQQEDSAVYLCASSRSQGGHTEAFFGQGTRLTVV.

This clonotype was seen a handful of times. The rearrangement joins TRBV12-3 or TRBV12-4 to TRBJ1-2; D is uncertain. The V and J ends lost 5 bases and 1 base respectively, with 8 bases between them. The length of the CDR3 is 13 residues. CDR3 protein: CASSLFGNYGYTF. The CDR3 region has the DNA TGTGCCAGCAGTCTGTTTGGTAACTATGGCTACACCTTC.